Sequencing of this T cell receptor beta chain was carried out in a study of T cell responses to AZD1222 COVID-19 vaccine (dated by TCRdb to the early 2020s). For context, the study as a whole: TCR sequencing was performed for over 230 trial participants, of whom around 200 were given two doses of AZD1222 and some 26 were given two doses of MenACWY control vaccine. Trial participants were enrolled by age into subgroups of 18-55, 56-69 and 70-plus years, and around 150, 28 and 57 TCR-sequenced participants, respectively, were included in these subgroups.

What the work shows at the level of the full study, not this receptor alone: Participants were mostly white British, with more females than males. The authors suggested clonal diversity may have been underestimated. CD4 TCRs associated with the vaccine covered the entire spike protein, and the dominant responses were in regions 160-218 and 743-854. Nearly half of unique spike-specific TCRs reportedly recognized epitopes outside regions mutated in the B.1.351 and B.1.1.7 variants. The 56-69-year group was small, and its depth increase did not reach significance, likely because of low power. No day 14 peak-response samples were available, so repertoires were characterized only after the peak T cell response. After two AZD1222 doses, spike-specific TCR breadth and depth were significantly higher than at day 0 and than in MenACWY recipients. Conclusions about previously exposed vaccinees are limited because only a handful of AZD1222 recipients were SARS-CoV-2 seropositive at baseline.

Reading the germline V gene (reference sequence) gives CDR1 LNHDA and CDR2 SQIVND. Counted from cysteine to phenylalanine, this CDR3 has 13 amino acids. Only CDR3 DNA remains: 39 bases, in frame from the first base. Comments on this clone: The target of this receptor is not known. An end of the junction does not agree with germline; a read error may underlie this.

The time point tag for this specimen amounts to: baseline before first vaccination. The label giving this sample's treatment or condition can be read as: meningococcal conjugate vaccine given as trial control. Samples from vaccinated people were obtained from the UK trials COV001 and COV002, which included a single-blind randomized controlled phase 2/3 trial of AZD1222 (ChAdOx1 nCoV-19) in healthy adults. For TCRbeta chain sequencing, PBMC samples were collected from trial participants at day 0 and at day 28 after the second dose. The CDR3 regions of human TCRbeta chains were subjected to immunosequencing. Under the source paper's analysis protocol: Repertoire TCRs were checked for matches against a reference library of SARS-CoV-2-specific TCRs that had been generated using the MIRA antigen-specificity platform. Breadth was defined as the fraction of unique TCRs that were SARS-CoV-2-associated. Depth was defined as the fraction of total T cells that were SARS-CoV-2-associated. Using the MIRA data, each spike-specific TCR was assigned both to the spike region to which the TCR was reactive and to a CD4 or CD8 class. Log10-transformed breadth and depth values were compared by one-way ANOVA with Sidak's multiple comparisons tests. TCRdb retrieved this table from immuneACCESS and kept in-frame rearrangements only. Not all clones are present; in checked studies, unresolved V genes account for under half, and no reason is known for the remainder. The D gene and trimming were derived from the DNA, and the V and J assignments and clone size from that table. The sample table lists 45,000 to 55,000 clones, 79% of them with a count of one. Jointly, the top ten make up roughly 22% of the sample.

This sequence was found in an adult in good health. In this chain, TRBV19 is recombined with TRBJ1-1; 7 central bases correspond to TRBD1. The source was peripheral blood, collected on day 0 of MenACWY control vaccination. The DNA reads TGTGCCAGTAGTGACCGAGACAGGGTTAAGATGGGCTTT. Its translation reads: CASSDRDRVKMGF.